This T cell receptor beta chain was identified during a study of PD-L1 blockade in urothelial cancer. Using immunoSEQ multiplex PCR, the repertoire was profiled, and TCRdb retains in-frame clones only, with some absent. The sample yields 60,000 to 75,000 clones, around 87% seen once. Specified time point: pretreatment peripheral blood. The CDR3 covers 13 residues. V was pared by 2 bases and J by 6 bases, with 8 bases between. Germline CDR1 and CDR2: GTSNPN and SVGIG (reference sequence). This clone has just one count. This TCR came from a man aged 55-75 years with urothelial cancer. The chain joins TRBV30 to TRBJ1-6; D remains ambiguous. The starting material was PBMCs, obtained around atezolizumab (anti-PD-L1) treatment. The CDR3: CAWSHISNSPLHF. The CDR3 bases are TGTGCCTGGAGTCACATTTCTAATTCACCCCTCCACTTT.